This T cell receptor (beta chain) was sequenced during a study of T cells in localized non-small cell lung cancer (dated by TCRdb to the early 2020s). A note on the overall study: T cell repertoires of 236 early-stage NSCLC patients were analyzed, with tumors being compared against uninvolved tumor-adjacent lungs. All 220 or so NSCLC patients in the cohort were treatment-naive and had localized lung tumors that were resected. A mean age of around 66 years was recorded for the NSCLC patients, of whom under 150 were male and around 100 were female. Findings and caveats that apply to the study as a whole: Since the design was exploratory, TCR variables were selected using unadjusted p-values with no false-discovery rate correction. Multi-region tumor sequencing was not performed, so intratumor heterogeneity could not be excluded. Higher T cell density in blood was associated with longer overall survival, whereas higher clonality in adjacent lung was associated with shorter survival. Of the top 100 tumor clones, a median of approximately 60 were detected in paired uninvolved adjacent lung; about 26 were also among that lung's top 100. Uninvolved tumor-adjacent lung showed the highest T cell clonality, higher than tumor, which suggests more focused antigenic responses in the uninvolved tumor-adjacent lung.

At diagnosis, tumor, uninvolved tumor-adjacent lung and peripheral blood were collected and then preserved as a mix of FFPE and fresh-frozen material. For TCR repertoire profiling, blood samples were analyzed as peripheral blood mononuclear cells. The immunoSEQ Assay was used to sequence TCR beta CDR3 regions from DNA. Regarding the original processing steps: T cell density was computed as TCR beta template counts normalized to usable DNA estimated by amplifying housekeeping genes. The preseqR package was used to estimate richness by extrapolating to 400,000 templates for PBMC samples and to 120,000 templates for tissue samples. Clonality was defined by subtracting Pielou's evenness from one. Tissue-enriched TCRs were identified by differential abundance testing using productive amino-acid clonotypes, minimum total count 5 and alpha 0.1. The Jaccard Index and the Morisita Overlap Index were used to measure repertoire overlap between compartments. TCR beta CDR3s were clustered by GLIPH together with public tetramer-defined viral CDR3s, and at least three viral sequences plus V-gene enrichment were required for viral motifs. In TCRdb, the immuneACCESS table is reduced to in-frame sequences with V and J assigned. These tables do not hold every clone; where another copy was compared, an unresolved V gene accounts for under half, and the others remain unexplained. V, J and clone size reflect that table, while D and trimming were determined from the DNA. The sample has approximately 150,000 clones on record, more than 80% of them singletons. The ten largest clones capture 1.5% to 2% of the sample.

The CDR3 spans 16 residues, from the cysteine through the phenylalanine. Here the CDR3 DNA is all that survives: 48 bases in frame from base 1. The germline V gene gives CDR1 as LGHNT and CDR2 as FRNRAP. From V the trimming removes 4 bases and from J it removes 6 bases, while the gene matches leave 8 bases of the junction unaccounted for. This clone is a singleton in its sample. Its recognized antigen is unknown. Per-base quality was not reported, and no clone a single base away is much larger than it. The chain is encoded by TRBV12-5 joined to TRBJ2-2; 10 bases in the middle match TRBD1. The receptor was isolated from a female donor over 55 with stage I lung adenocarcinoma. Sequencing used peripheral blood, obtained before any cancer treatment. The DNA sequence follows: TGTGCTAGTGGTTCCGCAGACAGGGGGCGCTCCGGGGAGCTGTTTTTT. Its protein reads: CASGSADRGRSGELFF.